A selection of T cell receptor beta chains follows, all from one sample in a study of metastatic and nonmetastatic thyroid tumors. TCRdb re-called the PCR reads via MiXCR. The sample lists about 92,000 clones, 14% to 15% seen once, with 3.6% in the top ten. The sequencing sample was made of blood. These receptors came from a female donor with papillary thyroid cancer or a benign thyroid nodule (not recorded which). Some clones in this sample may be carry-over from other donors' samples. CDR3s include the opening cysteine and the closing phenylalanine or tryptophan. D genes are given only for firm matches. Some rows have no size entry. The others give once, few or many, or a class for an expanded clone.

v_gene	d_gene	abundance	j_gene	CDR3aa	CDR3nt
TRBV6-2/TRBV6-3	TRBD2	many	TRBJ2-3	CASSSLAGADTQYF	TGTGCCAGCAGTTCACTAGCGGGGGCTGATACGCAGTATTTT
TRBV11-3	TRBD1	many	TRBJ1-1	CASSLAGGTEAFF	TGTGCCAGCAGCTTGGCAGGGGGCACTGAAGCTTTCTTT
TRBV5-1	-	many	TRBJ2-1	CASTRGTVSTSSYNEQFF	TGCGCCAGCACCCGGGGAACAGTTTCTACTAGCTCCTACAATGAGCAGTTCTTC
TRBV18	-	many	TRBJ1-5	CASSALTDLQPQHF	TGTGCCAGCTCAGCCCTGACGGACCTCCAGCCCCAGCATTTT
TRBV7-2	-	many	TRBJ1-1	CASSLATVSDSDSEAFF	TGTGCCAGCAGCTTAGCTACGGTAAGTGATTCGGATTCTGAAGCTTTCTTT
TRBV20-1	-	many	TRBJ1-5	CSARDNSNQPQHF	TGCAGTGCTAGAGATAATAGCAATCAGCCCCAGCATTTT
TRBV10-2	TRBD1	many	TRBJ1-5	CASSWTGGQPQHF	TGCGCCAGCAGTTGGACAGGGGGGCAGCCCCAGCATTTT
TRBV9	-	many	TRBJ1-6	CASSAVQEPNSPLHF	TGTGCCAGCAGCGCCGTACAGGAGCCTAATTCACCCCTCCACTTT
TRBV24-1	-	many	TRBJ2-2	CATSESYTGELFF	TGTGCCACCAGTGAAAGCTACACCGGGGAGCTGTTTTTT
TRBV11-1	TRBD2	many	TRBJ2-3	CASSLGTSVSTDTQYF	TGTGCCAGCAGCTTAGGGACTAGCGTTTCCACAGATACGCAGTATTTT
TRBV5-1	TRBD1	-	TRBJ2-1	CASSPGTGVTNEQFF	TGCGCCAGTAGCCCCGGGACAGGCGTGACCAATGAGCAGTTCTTC
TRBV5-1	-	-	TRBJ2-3	CASSSGLSTARTDTQYF	TGCGCCAGCAGCTCGGGACTATCGACCGCCCGGACAGATACACAGTATTTT
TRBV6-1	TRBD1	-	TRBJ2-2	CASSGDRGLTGELFF	TGTGCCAGCTCGGGGGACAGGGGACTCACCGGTGAGCTGTTTTTT
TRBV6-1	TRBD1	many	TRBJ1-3	CASRPYRGPGNTIYF	TGTGCCAGCAGGCCCTACAGGGGGCCTGGAAACACCATATATTTT
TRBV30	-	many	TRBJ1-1	CAWTPRANTEAFF	TGTGCCTGGACCCCACGGGCGAACACTGAAGCTTTCTTT
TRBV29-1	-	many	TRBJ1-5	CSVGFGNQPQHF	TGCAGCGTGGGGTTTGGCAATCAGCCCCAGCATTTT
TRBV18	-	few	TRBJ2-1	CASSPKTGPGTEQFF	TGTGCCAGCTCACCTAAAACGGGGCCGGGGACCGAGCAGTTCTTC
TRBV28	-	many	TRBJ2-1	CASRGRNEQFF	TGTGCCAGCAGGGGCCGAAATGAGCAGTTCTTC
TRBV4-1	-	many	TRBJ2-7	CASSPIQGSYEQYF	TGCGCCAGCAGCCCGATACAGGGTTCCTACGAGCAGTACTTC
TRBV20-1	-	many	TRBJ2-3	CSASSGEDTQYF	TGCAGTGCTAGCTCGGGGGAGGATACGCAGTATTTT
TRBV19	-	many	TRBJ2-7	CASSINSELYEQYF	TGTGCCAGTAGTATTAACAGTGAACTCTACGAGCAGTACTTC
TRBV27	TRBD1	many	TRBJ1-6	CASRRDRHNSPLHF	TGTGCCAGCAGGCGGGACAGGCATAATTCACCCCTCCACTTT
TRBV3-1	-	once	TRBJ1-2	CASIQGALLTTPSYGYTF	TGTGCCAGCATCCAAGGGGCTTTATTGACTACGCCAAGCTATGGCTACACCTTC
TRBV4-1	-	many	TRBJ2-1	CASSQDPKTEKFF	TGCGCCAGCAGCCAAGATCCAAAGACAGAAAAGTTCTTC
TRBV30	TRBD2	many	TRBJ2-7	CAWSVGRGGYEQYF	TGTGCCTGGAGTGTGGGCCGGGGGGGATACGAGCAGTACTTC
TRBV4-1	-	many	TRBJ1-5	CASSQPLPRPRWYQPQHF	TGCGCCAGCAGCCAGCCACTTCCTCGTCCACGATGGTATCAGCCCCAGCATTTT
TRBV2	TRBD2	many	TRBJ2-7	CASSDGLAVYEQYF	TGTGCCAGCAGTGATGGACTAGCTGTCTACGAGCAGTACTTC
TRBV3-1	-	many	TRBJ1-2	CASSPDRSGGYTF	TGTGCCAGCAGCCCAGACAGGTCCGGCGGCTACACCTTC
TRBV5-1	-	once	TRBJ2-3	CASSLGLVGGPARGTQYF	TGCGCCAGCAGCTTGGGGTTGGTCGGTGGGCCCGCCCGGGGGACGCAGTATTTT
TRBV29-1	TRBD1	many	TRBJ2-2	CSVAAWGQANTGELFF	TGCAGCGTCGCTGCCTGGGGACAGGCGAACACCGGGGAGCTGTTTTTT
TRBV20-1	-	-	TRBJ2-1	CSASLRDQSYNEQFF	TGCAGTGCTAGCCTACGGGACCAGAGCTACAATGAGCAGTTCTTC
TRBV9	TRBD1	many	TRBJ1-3	CASSVAGQGVGNTIYF	TGTGCCAGCAGCGTAGCGGGACAGGGGGTTGGAAACACCATATATTTT
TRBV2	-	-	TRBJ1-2	CASIVGGVGRYTF	TGTGCCAGCATTGTTGGAGGCGTGGGGCGCTACACCTTC
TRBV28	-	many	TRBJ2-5	CASSSRGDQETQYF	TGTGCCAGCAGTTCTCGCGGGGATCAAGAGACCCAGTACTTC
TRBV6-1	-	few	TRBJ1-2	CASSPDRRYGYTF	TGTGCCAGCAGTCCTGACAGACGCTATGGCTACACCTTC
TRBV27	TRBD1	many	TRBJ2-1	CASSPPTGDNEQFF	TGTGCCAGCAGTCCGCCGACAGGGGACAATGAGCAGTTCTTC
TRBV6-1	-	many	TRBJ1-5	CASSARGLNQPQHF	TGTGCCAGCAGTGCCAGGGGTTTAAATCAGCCCCAGCATTTT
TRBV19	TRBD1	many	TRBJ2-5	CASSWTTGMGQETQYF	TGTGCCAGTAGTTGGACGACAGGGATGGGCCAAGAGACCCAGTACTTC
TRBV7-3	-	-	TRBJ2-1	CASSLQGWVCDEQFF	TGTGCCAGCAGCTTACAGGGTTGGGTATGCGATGAGCAGTTCTTC
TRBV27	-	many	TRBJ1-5	CASSLYRDPGQPQHF	TGTGCCAGCAGTTTATATCGGGACCCAGGACAGCCCCAGCATTTT